The rows below give T cell receptor beta chains drawn from one sample of a study of T cells in Graves' hyperthyroidism and ophthalmopathy. Via MiXCR, TCRdb re-called the multiplex PCR reads, giving one row per CDR3 protein. The data hold 250,000 to 300,000 distinct CDR3 sequences, with about an eighth observed a single time. The sequenced sample was blood. These receptors were taken from a woman aged 25-40 years with Graves' hyperthyroidism that later progressed to Graves' ophthalmopathy. Both conserved end residues are part of each CDR3. A D gene is named only where the DNA matches it firmly. Clone size, where shown, is once, few, many, or a class for clones that have expanded.

v_call	d_call	j_call	clone_size	cdr3_aa	cdr3_nt
TRBV24-1	NA	TRBJ2-3	many	CATSQGSTDTQYF	TGTGCCACCAGTCAGGGTAGCACAGATACGCAGTATTTT
TRBV4-3	NA	TRBJ2-1	NA	CTSSQDVVGRGLFF	TGCACCAGCAGCCAAGATGTGGTCGGGAGAGGGCTGTTCTTC
TRBV6-1	NA	TRBJ2-7	many	CASRAPGLGSGEQYF	TGTGCCAGCAGGGCACCGGGACTCGGTTCCGGCGAGCAGTACTTC
TRBV28	NA	TRBJ2-1	many	CASSLEQNFYNEQFF	TGTGCCAGCAGTTTAGAACAGAATTTCTACAATGAGCAGTTCTTC
TRBV20-1	NA	TRBJ1-5	many	CSARSPAQGSNQPQHF	TGCAGTGCTAGATCGCCCGCACAGGGTTCCAATCAGCCCCAGCATTTT
TRBV4-2	NA	TRBJ2-1	few	CASSQERVHEQFF	TGTGCCAGCAGCCAAGAGAGAGTCCATGAGCAGTTCTTC
TRBV30	NA	TRBJ2-3	many	CAWSVTLADTQYF	TGTGCCTGGAGTGTAACCCTAGCGGATACGCAGTATTTT
TRBV20-1	TRBD2	TRBJ2-1	NA	CSARTSGGYYNEQFF	TGCAGTGCTAGGACTAGCGGGGGCTATTACAATGAGCAGTTCTTC
TRBV6-1	TRBD1	TRBJ2-6	few	CASSSTPGQRTTGANVLTF	TGTGCCAGCAGCTCAACACCGGGACAGCGAACTACTGGGGCCAACGTCCTGACTTTC
TRBV9	TRBD2	TRBJ2-1	many	CASSPTSGSLYNEQFF	TGTGCCAGCAGCCCGACTAGCGGGAGCCTTTACAATGAGCAGTTCTTC
TRBV6-1	NA	TRBJ1-1	many	CASSPSSLGTEAFF	TGTGCCAGCAGTCCTTCTTCCCTCGGCACTGAAGCTTTCTTT
TRBV19	NA	TRBJ1-2	few	CASSGRNYGYTF	TGTGCCAGTAGTGGTCGAAACTATGGCTACACCTTC
TRBV12-3/TRBV12-4	NA	TRBJ2-1	many	CASSASNEQFF	TGTGCCAGCAGTGCCAGCAATGAGCAGTTCTTC
TRBV28	TRBD2	TRBJ2-3	many	CASSGTSGRDTQYF	TGTGCCAGCTCCGGGACTAGCGGGAGGGATACGCAGTATTTT
TRBV20-1	NA	TRBJ1-4	many	CSARSQSEKLFF	TGCAGTGCCCGGTCCCAAAGTGAAAAACTGTTTTTT
TRBV19	TRBD1	TRBJ1-5	few	CASRDRGVRNQPQHF	TGTGCCAGTAGGGACAGGGGGGTCCGTAATCAGCCCCAGCATTTT
TRBV6-2/TRBV6-3	NA	TRBJ2-7	NA	CASSTDYFHEQYF	TGTGCCAGCAGTACGGACTATTTCCACGAGCAGTACTTC
TRBV11-2	NA	TRBJ1-2	NA	CASSLVPGGDNYGYTF	TGTGCCAGCAGCTTAGTTCCAGGAGGGGATAACTATGGCTACACCTTC